This section outlines one T cell receptor beta chain sequence together with its context. Its antigen is unidentified. These data come from a study of shared clonotypes between healthy human individuals. Whole-study findings and limits: Sequencing depth was predicted to influence how clonotypes are shared among donors. Shared clonotypes across all four donors exceeded non-shared ones in generation probability. Large depth notwithstanding, sorted-subset sequencing proved incomplete by rarefaction.

Each PCR replicate from the sorted subsets contained 150 to 200 ng DNA, which is 25,000 to 30,000 T cell genomes. Assay: immunoSEQ multiplex PCR; the TCRdb copy retains only in-frame clones and omits some. The repertoire holds 950,000 to 1,100,000 clones, around 75% seen once, with approximately 1.5% in the top ten. Trimming removed 5 bases from V and 2 bases from J, with 12 bases in between. The CDR3 consists of 14 residues. Germline CDR1 SGHRS, CDR2 YFSETQ. V gene TRBV5-1 combines with J gene TRBJ2-3; D not certain. The TCR was taken from a man younger than 30 in good health. Sequenced input: memory CD4+ T cells sorted from blood. Subset of the sample: CD45RA-negative fraction. The CDR3 loop is CASSLQPTTDTQYF. The CDR3 DNA is TGCGCCAGCAGTCTTCAGCCGACCACAGATACGCAGTATTTT. The full variable domain, with the rest looked up from reference TRBV5-1 and TRBJ2-3, is KAGVTQTPRYLIKTRGQQVTLSCSPISGHRSVSWYQQTPGQGLQFLFEYFSETQRNKGNFPGRFSGRQFSNSRSEMNVSTLELGDSALYLCASSLQPTTDTQYFGPGTRLTVL.